This TCR beta chain appears in the sequencing data of a study of blood T cell repertoires in COVID-19. V was pared by 2 bases and J by 5 bases, with 7 bases between. The CDR3 loop spans 14 amino acids. CDR1 is LNHDA and CDR2 is SQIVND in the germline V gene (reference sequence). Clones were sequenced by immunoSEQ multiplex PCR, and TCRdb holds only the in-frame ones, with some missing. The sample shows hundreds of thousands of clones, 84% of them seen only once. Material: peripheral blood. The chain employs TRBV19 and TRBJ1-6; D unresolved. The receptor's source is a woman older than 75 with active or convalescent COVID-19. CDR3 sequence: CASSIQQNNSPLHF. In DNA form, the CDR3 reads TGTGCCAGTAGTATACAACAGAATAATTCACCCCTCCACTTT.